One T cell receptor (beta chain) is described in this entry. What it binds is unknown. The PCR had 60 Vbeta and 13 Jbeta primers. Method: immunoSEQ multiplex PCR; TCRdb's copy keeps in-frame clones and lacks some. In the table there are 150,000 to 200,000 clones, almost 85% of which are singletons. The data belong to a study of cytomegalovirus exposure and HLA in healthy donors. Findings and limits, study-wide: With further analysis later on, most CMV-associated TCR beta chains appeared HLA-restricted.

The V end lost 5 bases, the J end lost 1 base, and 11 bases lay between the germline ends. The CDR3 extends over 14 amino acids. Per the germline V gene, CDR1 is SNHLY and CDR2 is FYNNEI. The source is a girl between 5 and 17 years old in good health and CMV-seropositive. Sequencing was done on a sample of PBMCs. The chain uses TRBV2 and TRBJ1-1; possible D gene TRBD1, 6 bases. CDR3 sequence reads: CASSTGTRNTEAFF. For the CDR3, the DNA is TGTGCCAGCAGTACCGGGACACGGAACACTGAAGCTTTCTTT.